Presented here are 19 T cell receptor beta chains from one specimen sequenced in a study of a mutant IDH1 vaccine in newly diagnosed glioma (dated by TCRdb to the early 2020s). In light of the paper, this sample's time point label describes: baseline, week 1 (first vaccination visit). The treatment or condition label on this specimen signifies: pre-vaccination baseline after standard-of-care therapy. Library creation used the immunoSEQ multiplex PCR assay. TCRdb obtained this table from immuneACCESS and retained in-frame rearrangements with V and J assigned. These tables miss some clones; where compared with another copy, unresolved V genes account for less than half of the shortfall, and the remainder is unexplained. The sample profile shows 75,000 to 100,000 clones; roughly 87% of them were found once. The ten largest clones take up less than 5.5% of the sample. The material sequenced was PBMCs, taken from a glioma patient treated with radiotherapy, temozolomide or both. The receptors were gathered from a man aged 35 to 55 with glioma. Some clones in this sample may be carry-over from other donors' samples.

Only one count was recorded for this clone. The V gene is TRBV9, the J gene TRBJ2-5, with 8 bases lining up with TRBD2. Looked up from germline, CDR1 is SGDLS and CDR2 is YYNGEE. CDR3 length: 17 amino acids. The ends lost 0 bases at V and 1 base at J; junction bases unmatched: 8. In DNA form, the CDR3 reads TGTGCCAGCAGCGTAGGTCTACTAGCGGACTTCCAAGAGACCCAGTACTTC. Protein sequence: CASSVGLLADFQETQYF.

This clone was observed once. This sequence joins TRBV7-9 and TRBJ1-3, with a weak D call TRBD1 (5 bases). Germline-derived CDR1 and CDR2 are SEHNR and FQNEAQ (reference sequence). Trimming left V 6 bases short and J 3 bases short, with 12 bases between. This CDR3 is built from 14 residues. The CDR3 DNA is TGTGCCAGCAGACGGGAGGGGTTTGGAAACACCATATATTTT. It translates to CASRREGFGNTIYF.

This clone was found a few times. The rearrangement uses TRBV11-2 and TRBJ1-1; 8 bases line up with TRBD1. The CDR3 extends over 14 amino acids. Germline V lookup: CDR1 SGHAT, CDR2 FQNNGV. After removal of 4 bases from V and 12 bases from J, the junction contained 13 bases not matched to a gene. The CDR3 DNA sequence: TGTGCCAGCAGCTCACTACGAAACAGGGGGAAGACTTTCTTT. Translating it yields CASSSLRNRGKTFF.

The V and J genes are TRBV29-1 and TRBJ2-7, with 10 nucleotides matching TRBD1. Germline V gene data show CDR1 as SQVTM and CDR2 as ANQGSEA. The CDR3 contains 12 residues. V shed 6 bases, J shed 3 bases, and the junction held 2 bases outside the gene matches. CDR3 region: CSVGTGVYEQYF. The CDR3 region has the DNA TGCAGCGTCGGGACAGGGGTCTACGAGCAGTACTTC.

V usage is TRBV5-1 and J usage is TRBJ2-1; possible D gene TRBD1, 6 bases. This CDR3 spans 17 amino acids. The V end lost 0 bases, the J end lost 6 bases, and 19 bases lay between the germline ends. CDR1 SGHRS and CDR2 YFSETQ come from the germline V gene. Written as DNA, the CDR3 is TGCGCCAGCAGCTTGGGCCACCGGGACATTAAGTCCAATGAGCAGTTCTTC. Translating it yields CASSLGHRDIKSNEQFF.

The CDR3 DNA is TGTGCCTGGAGTGATTCGAGACTAGCGGGGGCCCACAATGAGCAGTTCTTC. Translating it yields CAWSDSRLAGAHNEQFF. The chain couples TRBV30 to TRBJ2-1, with 12 bases lining up with TRBD2. The germline gives CDR1 GTSNPN, CDR2 SVGIG (reference sequence). The V gene end was trimmed by 1 base and the J gene end by 5 bases; junction bases not matched to a gene: 9. The CDR3 sequence is 17 residues long.

This rearrangement joins TRBV6-5 to TRBJ1-2; D is perhaps TRBD1 (5 bases). Trimming took off 3 bases at V and 8 bases at J, with 13 bases between the two ends. Germline V gene sequence: CDR1 MNHEY, CDR2 SVGAGI. The CDR3 is 13 amino acids. CDR3 DNA sequence: TGTGCCAGCAGTTATCGGGGGATGGGCGGCTACACCTTC. This encodes CASSYRGMGGYTF.

J is TRBJ2-6 and V is TRBV5-8; D is undetermined. CDR1 and CDR2 from the germline V gene are SGHTS and YDEGEE. V was trimmed by 0 bases and J by 0 bases, leaving 10 bases between them. The CDR3 is 17 amino acids. CDR3 in DNA: TGTGCCAGCAGCTTGGTCCAGATTAGCTCTGGGGCCAACGTCCTGACTTTC. Its translation: CASSLVQISSGANVLTF.

The chain carries TRBV18 and TRBJ2-5; 7 nucleotides match TRBD1. The germline gives CDR1 KGHSH, CDR2 LQKENI. This CDR3 comprises 16 residues. The V and J ends lost 2 bases and 5 bases, in that order; junction bases with no gene match: 11. CDR3 nucleotides: TGTGCCAGCTCACCAGGGACAGCCCGGGGCGGGGAGACCCAGTACTTC. Protein: CASSPGTARGGETQYF.

V usage is TRBV5-5 and J usage is TRBJ1-3; the match to TRBD1 covers 8 bases. CDR3 size: 18 residues. Per germline, CDR1 SGHKS and CDR2 YYEKEE (reference sequence). The trim removed 0 bases at V and 0 bases at J, leaving 8 bases unmatched. The CDR3 here is CASSLAGAGGFSGNTIYF. CDR3 DNA sequence: TGTGCCAGCAGCTTGGCCGGGGCAGGGGGCTTCTCTGGAAACACCATATATTTT.

V is TRBV5-6 and J is TRBJ1-3; D is unclear. The CDR3 runs to 12 residues. CDR1 is SGHDT and CDR2 is YYEEEE in the germline V gene. The V gene lost 2 bases and the J gene lost 11 bases, with 11 bases spanning the gap. The CDR3 protein is CASSFREGAIYF. CDR3 nucleotide sequence: TGTGCCAGCAGCTTTCGGGAGGGCGCCATATATTTT.

In its sample, this clone was seen a few times. The J gene is TRBJ1-5, the V gene TRBV6-5, with a possible D match to TRBD1 (5 bases). Germline V gives CDR1 MNHEY, CDR2 SVGAGI. Trimming took off 0 bases at V and 4 bases at J, with 13 bases between the two ends. The CDR3 consists of 16 residues. The CDR3 DNA is TGTGCCAGCAGTTACTCGAGGTCAGGGATGAATCAGCCCCAGCATTTT. Protein: CASSYSRSGMNQPQHF.

The rearrangement links TRBV10-3 to TRBJ2-1; D is possibly TRBD1 (5 bases). This CDR3 comprises 14 residues. Trimming stripped 8 bases from V and 6 bases from J, with 17 bases between. Germline V lookup: CDR1 ENHRY, CDR2 SYGVKD. The CDR3 nucleotides are TGTGCCATCGGATTCGGACAAGAAGGCAATGAGCAGTTCTTC. Amino acids: CAIGFGQEGNEQFF.

DNA of the CDR3: TGTGCCAGCAGTGATAAGCGGGGGGGCACAGATACGCAGTATTTT. It translates to CASSDKRGGTDTQYF. This chain links TRBV2 with TRBJ2-3; 9 bases fit TRBD2. The germline gives CDR1 SNHLY, CDR2 FYNNEI. The CDR3 spans 15 residues. Germline trimming cut 3 bases from V and 1 base from J; bases unmatched to any gene: 2.

The chain recombines TRBV2 with TRBJ2-3; 11 bases agree with TRBD2. J was trimmed by 4 bases and V by 4 bases; bases with no gene match: 7. The germline V gene encodes CDR1 SNHLY and CDR2 FYNNEI. The CDR3 is 16 residues long. CDR3 nucleotide sequence: TGTGCCAGCAGTGCTACTAGCGGGGGCCCCCCAGATACGCAGTATTTT. Residues: CASSATSGGPPDTQYF.

The genes are TRBV2 and TRBJ2-7, with D maybe TRBD1 (5 bases). Per the germline V gene, CDR1 is SNHLY and CDR2 is FYNNEI. V lost 2 bases and J 0 bases, leaving 11 bases between the germline ends. The CDR3 runs 15 residues. In nucleotides, the CDR3 is TGTGCCAGCAGTGAACTACAGGTAAACTCCTACGAGCAGTACTTC. It encodes CASSELQVNSYEQYF.

The V and J genes are TRBV14 and TRBJ1-1, with 7 bases aligning to TRBD1. CDR3 length: 15 amino acids. V lost 5 bases, J lost 4 bases, and 10 bases stayed unmatched. CDR1 and CDR2 (germline): SGHDN, FVKESK. CDR3 bases: TGTGCCAGCAGCGACATGACAGGGTTAGCCACTGAAGCTTTCTTT. The encoded protein is CASSDMTGLATEAFF.

The gene calls are TRBV10-3 and TRBJ1-1; D remains unclear. Germline V lookup: CDR1 ENHRY, CDR2 SYGVKD. The CDR3 has 12 amino acids. V was shortened by 6 bases and J by 7 bases, with 12 bases between the two germline ends. The CDR3 is CAIRGNRGEAFF. CDR3 DNA sequence: TGTGCCATCAGAGGCAACCGGGGTGAAGCTTTCTTT.

The chain is built from TRBV9 and TRBJ1-6; D gene unclear. The germline V gene encodes CDR1 SGDLS and CDR2 YYNGEE. This CDR3 region has 13 residues. V lost 4 bases and J lost 3, with 5 bases in between. CDR3 protein: CASSSRYNSPLHF. The CDR3 nucleotides are TGTGCCAGCAGCTCCCGCTATAATTCACCCCTCCACTTT.